The rows below give T cell receptor beta chains drawn from one sample of a study of T cell responses to AZD1222 COVID-19 vaccine. TCRdb keeps only in-frame clones here, not all; method: immunoSEQ multiplex PCR. Among tens of thousands of clones, around 90% were seen once, and the ten largest hold approximately 3%. The sequenced sample was peripheral blood, obtained on day 0 of AZD1222 vaccination. Receptor source: an adult in good health. The CDR3 runs from the conserved cysteine through the conserved F or W.

v_call	j_call	cdr3_aa
TRBV27	TRBJ1-1	CASSLEPNTEAFF
TRBV28	TRBJ2-3	CASSLSPGVRGRTDTQYF
TRBV5-1	TRBJ1-6	CASSLAWTSSGSPLHF
TRBV28	TRBJ1-1	CASTHRGGAAEAFF
TRBV9	TRBJ2-1	CASSVSPGQGSYNEQFF
TRBV6-5	TRBJ2-1	CASSYSSSGGEQFF
TRBV7-2	TRBJ1-1	CASRTGPGAEAFF
TRBV6-5	TRBJ2-7	CASNRAGSYEQYF
TRBV6-4	TRBJ2-3	CASSDGSGARGADTQYF
TRBV19	TRBJ2-1	CASCGTEYNEQFF
TRBV27	TRBJ2-5	CASSSTGNREETQYF
TRBV20-1	TRBJ2-7	CSARGYEQYF
TRBV28	TRBJ1-5	CASSPPGGRNRGGNGNQPQHF
TRBV3-1/TRBV3-2	TRBJ1-3	CASSDIQKGNTIYF
TRBV14	TRBJ2-1	CASSQLAASYNEQFF
TRBV10-1	TRBJ2-7	CASSESISGPDEQYF
TRBV2	TRBJ2-1	CASSVPGGSYNEQFF
TRBV27	TRBJ2-1	CASMGGLGYEQFF
TRBV5-6	TRBJ1-5	CASSNGDQPQHF
TRBV5-1	TRBJ1-2	CASSPGQGNYGYTF